This T cell receptor beta chain was profiled in a study of blood T cell repertoires in COVID-19. The CDR3 has 13 amino acids. CDR1 SNHLY and CDR2 FYNNEI come from the germline V gene. The V end was cut by 2 bases, the J end by 4 bases, with 5 bases between. Using immunoSEQ multiplex PCR, the repertoire was profiled, and TCRdb retains in-frame clones only, with some absent. This table has under 300,000 clones, 80% to 90% appearing once. Cohort 3 donors counted as recovered after two negative PCRs, clearance, or resolved symptoms. This TCR came from a young woman who had recovered from COVID-19. V gene TRBV2 combines with J gene TRBJ2-2; D unclear. Sequencing was done on a sample of PBMCs or T cells enriched from blood (not recorded which). CDR3 residues: CASSETSTGELFF. CDR3 nucleotides: TGTGCCAGCAGTGAAACGAGCACCGGGGAGCTGTTTTTT. The full variable domain, its missing parts supplied by reference TRBV2 and TRBJ2-2, is EPEVTQTPSHQVTQMGQEVILRCVPISNHLYFYWYRQILGQKVEFLVSFYNNEISEKSEIFDDQFSVERPDGSNFTLKIRSTKLEDSAMYFCASSETSTGELFFGEGSRLTVL.